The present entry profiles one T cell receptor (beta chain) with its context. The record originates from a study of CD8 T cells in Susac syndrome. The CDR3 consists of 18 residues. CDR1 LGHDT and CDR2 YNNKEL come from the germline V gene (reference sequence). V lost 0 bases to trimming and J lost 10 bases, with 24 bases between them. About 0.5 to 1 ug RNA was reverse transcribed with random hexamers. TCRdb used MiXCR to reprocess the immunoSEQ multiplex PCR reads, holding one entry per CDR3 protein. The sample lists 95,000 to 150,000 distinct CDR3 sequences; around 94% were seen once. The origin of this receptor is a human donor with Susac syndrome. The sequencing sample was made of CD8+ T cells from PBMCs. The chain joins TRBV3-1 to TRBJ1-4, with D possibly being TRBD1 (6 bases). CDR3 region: CASSQERYWDNYFGKLFF. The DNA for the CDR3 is TGTGCCAGCAGCCAAGAGAGGTATTGGGACAACTATTTTGGAAAACTGTTTTTT.